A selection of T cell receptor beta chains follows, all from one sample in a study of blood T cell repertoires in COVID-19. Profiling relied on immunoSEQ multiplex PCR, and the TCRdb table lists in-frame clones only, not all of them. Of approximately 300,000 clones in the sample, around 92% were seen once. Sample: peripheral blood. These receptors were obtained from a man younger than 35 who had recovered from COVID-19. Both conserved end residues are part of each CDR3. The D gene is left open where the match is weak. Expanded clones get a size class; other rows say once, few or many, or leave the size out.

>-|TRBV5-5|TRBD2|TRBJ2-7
CASSQTGLALSYEQYF
TGTGCCAGCAGCCAAACGGGACTAGCGTTATCCTACGAGCAGTACTTC
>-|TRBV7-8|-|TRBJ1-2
CASTRQDEGYDYTF
TGTGCCAGCACTAGACAGGACGAGGGTTATGACTACACCTTC
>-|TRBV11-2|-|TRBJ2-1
CASSPLPEGSYNEQFF
TGTGCCAGCAGCCCCCTCCCGGAGGGCTCCTACAATGAGCAGTTCTTC
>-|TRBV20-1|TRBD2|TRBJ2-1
CSASSGTYNEQFF
TGCAGTGCTAGTAGCGGGACCTACAATGAGCAGTTCTTC
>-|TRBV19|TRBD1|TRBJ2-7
CASSIEGQGFYEQYF
TGTGCCAGTAGTATAGAAGGACAGGGTTTCTACGAGCAGTACTTC
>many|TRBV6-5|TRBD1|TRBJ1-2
CASTQTGTAYGYTF
TGTGCCAGCACCCAGACGGGGACAGCCTATGGCTACACCTTC
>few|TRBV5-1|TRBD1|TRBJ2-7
CASSLGQGADEQYF
TGCGCCAGCAGCTTGGGGCAGGGGGCGGACGAGCAGTACTTC
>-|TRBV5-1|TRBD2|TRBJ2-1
CASSLGTSGNEQFF
TGCGCCAGCAGCTTGGGGACTAGCGGGAATGAGCAGTTCTTC
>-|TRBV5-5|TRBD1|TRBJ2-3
CASSLGTGADILTDTQYF
TGTGCCAGCAGCTTGGGGACAGGAGCCGACATTCTCACAGATACGCAGTATTTT
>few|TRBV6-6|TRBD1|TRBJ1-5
CASHLTGGGQPQHF
TGTGCCAGCCACTTAACAGGGGGCGGACAGCCCCAGCATTTT
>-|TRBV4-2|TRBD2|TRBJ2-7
CASSQGTSGLYEQYF
TGTGCCAGCAGCCAGGGGACTAGCGGGTTATACGAGCAGTACTTC
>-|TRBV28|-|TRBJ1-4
CASSPYGQQTNEKLFF
TGTGCCAGCAGTCCATACGGACAGCAAACAAATGAAAAACTGTTTTTT
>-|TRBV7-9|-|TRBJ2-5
CASRARDHQETQYF
TGTGCCAGCCGGGCCAGGGATCACCAAGAGACCCAGTACTTC
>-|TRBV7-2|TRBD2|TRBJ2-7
CASSLVPRRGDEQYF
TGTGCCAGCAGCTTAGTTCCGCGTCGGGGGGACGAGCAGTACTTC
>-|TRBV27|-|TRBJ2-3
CASSHSTDTQYF
TGTGCCAGCAGTCATAGCACAGATACGCAGTATTTT
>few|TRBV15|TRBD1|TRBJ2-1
CATSRGQGPNNEQFF
TGTGCCACCAGCAGGGGACAGGGCCCCAACAATGAGCAGTTCTTC
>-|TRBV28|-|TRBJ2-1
CASTSRAVAANEQFF
TGTGCCAGCACCTCGCGAGCGGTAGCGGCCAATGAGCAGTTCTTC
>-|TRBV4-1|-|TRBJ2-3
CASSRMAGEKTDTQYF
TGCGCCAGCAGTCGGATGGCTGGGGAGAAGACAGATACGCAGTATTTT
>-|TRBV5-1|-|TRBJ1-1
CASSVDTNTEAFF
TGCGCCAGCAGCGTGGACACGAACACTGAAGCTTTCTTT
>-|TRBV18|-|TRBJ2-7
CASSPTRTPYEQYF
TGTGCCAGCTCACCAACCAGGACTCCCTACGAGCAGTACTTC
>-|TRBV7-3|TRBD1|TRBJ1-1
CASSASGTADTEAFF
TGTGCCAGCAGCGCCTCCGGGACAGCGGACACTGAAGCTTTCTTT
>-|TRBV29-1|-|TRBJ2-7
CSVRQDYEQYF
TGCAGCGTTCGACAGGATTACGAGCAGTACTTC
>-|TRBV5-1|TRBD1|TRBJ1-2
CASSPGQGYGYTF
TGCGCCAGCAGCCCCGGACAGGGATATGGCTACACCTTC
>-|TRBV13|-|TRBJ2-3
CASSSGGGLGTDTQYF
TGTGCCAGCAGCTCTGGGGGCGGGCTGGGCACAGATACGCAGTATTTT